This TCR beta chain was captured in a study of beta chain features in type 1 diabetes. Since all of the isolated RNA was reverse transcribed, expressed TCRB transcripts were what got sequenced. Some clones are missing from TCRdb's copy, which holds only in-frame ones; the method was immunoSEQ multiplex PCR. The data show under 200,000 clones, about 7.3% seen once. CD4+ naive, central memory, regulatory and stem cell-like memory cells were sorted via CD45RO/CCR7/CD25/CD127/CD95/CD27. The CDR3 has 13 residues. The V and J ends lost 2 bases and 5 bases respectively, with 11 bases between them. Germline V gene sequence: CDR1 SGHRS, CDR2 YFSETQ.

The receptor was derived from a man aged 18 to 29 in good health. The chain has TRBV5-1 and TRBJ2-7; D is ambiguous. The sample taken for sequencing was central memory CD4+ T cells from blood. Here the CDR3 reads CASSFPGINEQYF. CDR3 nucleotide sequence: TGCGCCAGCAGCTTCCCGGGTATTAACGAGCAGTACTTC.